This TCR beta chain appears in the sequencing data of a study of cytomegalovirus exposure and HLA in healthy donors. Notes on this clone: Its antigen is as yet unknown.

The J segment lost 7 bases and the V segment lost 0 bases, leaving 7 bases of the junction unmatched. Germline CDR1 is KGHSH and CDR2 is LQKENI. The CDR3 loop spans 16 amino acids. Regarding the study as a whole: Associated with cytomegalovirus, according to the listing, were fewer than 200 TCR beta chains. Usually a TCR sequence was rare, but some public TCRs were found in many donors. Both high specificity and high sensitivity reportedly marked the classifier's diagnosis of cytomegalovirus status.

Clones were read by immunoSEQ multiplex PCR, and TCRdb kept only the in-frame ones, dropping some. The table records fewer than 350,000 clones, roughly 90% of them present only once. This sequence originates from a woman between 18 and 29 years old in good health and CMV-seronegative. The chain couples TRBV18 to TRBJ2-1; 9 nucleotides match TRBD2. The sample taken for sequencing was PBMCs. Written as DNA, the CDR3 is TGTGCCAGCTCACCACCGTCTAGCGGGAAAGGTAATGAGCAGTTCTTC. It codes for CASSPPSSGKGNEQFF.